The source of this TCR beta chain is a study of T cell clonality in common variable immunodeficiency. This clone came up many times. No antigen is known for it. The read ends 3 residues shy of where the CDR3 ends; the end is completed using the germline J gene. General study findings and limits: Fewer deletions and N-nucleotide insertions were reportedly seen in common variable immunodeficiency TCR beta sequences.

The method was immunoSEQ multiplex PCR; TCRdb's version includes in-frame clones alone and lacks a portion of them. There are roughly 28,000 clones in the sample, none observed a single time. Trimming removed 1 base from V and 0 bases from J; junction bases left unmatched: 3. From germline, CDR1 is DFQATT and CDR2 SNEGSKA (reference sequence). The CDR3 is made up of 16 amino acids. This rearrangement joins TRBV20-1 to TRBJ2-1, with TRBD2 matching over 10 bases. This clonotype was sampled from a person aged 18 to 70 in good health. Sequencing was done on a sample of peripheral blood mononuclear cells. The DNA read from the CDR3 is TGCAGTGCTAGAGGGTCTAGCGGGGGCTCCTACAATGAG. This gives the protein CSARGSSGGSYNE. The complete CDR3 protein is CSARGSSGGSYNEQFF.